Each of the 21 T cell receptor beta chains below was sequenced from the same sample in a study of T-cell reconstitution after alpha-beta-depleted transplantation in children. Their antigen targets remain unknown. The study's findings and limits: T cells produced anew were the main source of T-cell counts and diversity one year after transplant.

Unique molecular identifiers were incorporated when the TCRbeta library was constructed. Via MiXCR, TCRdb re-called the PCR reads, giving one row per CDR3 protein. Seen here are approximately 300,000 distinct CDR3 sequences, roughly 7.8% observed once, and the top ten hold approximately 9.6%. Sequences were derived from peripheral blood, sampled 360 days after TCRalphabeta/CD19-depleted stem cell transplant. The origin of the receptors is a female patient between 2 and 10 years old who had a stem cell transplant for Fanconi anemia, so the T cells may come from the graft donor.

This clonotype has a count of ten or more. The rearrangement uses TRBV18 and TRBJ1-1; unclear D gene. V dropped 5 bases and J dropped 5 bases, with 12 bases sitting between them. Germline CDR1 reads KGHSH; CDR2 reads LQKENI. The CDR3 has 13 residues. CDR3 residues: CASSLERRTEAFF. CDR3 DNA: TGTGCCAGCTCATTGGAGAGGAGGACTGAAGCTTTCTTT.

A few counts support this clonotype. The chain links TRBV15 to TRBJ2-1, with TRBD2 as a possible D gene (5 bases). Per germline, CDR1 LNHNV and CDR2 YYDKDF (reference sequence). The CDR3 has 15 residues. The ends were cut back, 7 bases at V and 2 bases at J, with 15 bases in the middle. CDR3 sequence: CATTLLGGPYNEQFF. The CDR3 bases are TGTGCCACCACGTTACTAGGAGGTCCCTACAATGAGCAGTTCTTC.

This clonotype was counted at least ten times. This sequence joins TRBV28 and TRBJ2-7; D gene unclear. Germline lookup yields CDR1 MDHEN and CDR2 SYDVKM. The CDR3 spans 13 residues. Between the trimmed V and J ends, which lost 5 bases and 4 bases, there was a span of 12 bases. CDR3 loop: CASSLLGEYEQYV. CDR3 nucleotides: TGTGCCAGCAGTCTCCTTGGGGAATACGAGCAGTACGTC.

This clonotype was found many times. This CDR3 is CASSPRLAGGPITGELFF. The CDR3 DNA follows: TGTGCCAGCAGCCCTCGACTAGCGGGAGGGCCAATAACCGGGGAGCTGTTTTTT. V and J are TRBV11-2 and TRBJ2-2, with TRBD2 matching over 14 bases. There are 18 residues in the CDR3. CDR1 and CDR2 from the germline V gene are SGHAT and FQNNGV. Losses at the gene ends were 5 bases for V and 5 bases for J; bases not matched to a gene: 10.

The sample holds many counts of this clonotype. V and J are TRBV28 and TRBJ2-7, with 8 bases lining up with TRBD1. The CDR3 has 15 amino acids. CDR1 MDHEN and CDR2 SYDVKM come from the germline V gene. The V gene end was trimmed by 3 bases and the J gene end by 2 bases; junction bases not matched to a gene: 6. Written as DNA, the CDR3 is TGTGCCAGCAGTTTGAATGCAGGGGGCGCCTACGAGCAGTACTTC. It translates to CASSLNAGGAYEQYF. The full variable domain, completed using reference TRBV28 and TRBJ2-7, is DVKVTQSSRYLVKRTGEKVFLECVQDMDHENMFWYRQDPGLGLRLIYFSYDVKMKEKGDIPEGYSVSREKKERFSLILESASTNQTSMYLCASSLNAGGAYEQYFGPGTRLTVT.

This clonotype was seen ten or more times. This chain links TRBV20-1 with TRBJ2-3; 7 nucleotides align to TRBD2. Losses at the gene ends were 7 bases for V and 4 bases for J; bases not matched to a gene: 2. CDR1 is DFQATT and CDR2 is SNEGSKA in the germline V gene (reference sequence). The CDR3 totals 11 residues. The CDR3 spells CSEGRADTQYF. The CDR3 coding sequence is TGCAGTGAAGGGAGGGCAGATACGCAGTATTTT.

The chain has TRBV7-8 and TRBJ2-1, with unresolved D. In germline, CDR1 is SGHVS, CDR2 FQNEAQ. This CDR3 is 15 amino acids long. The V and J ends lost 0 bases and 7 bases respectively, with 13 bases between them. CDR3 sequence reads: CASSLAGLGWNEQFF. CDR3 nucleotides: TGTGCCAGCAGCTTAGCAGGGCTGGGGTGGAATGAGCAGTTCTTC.

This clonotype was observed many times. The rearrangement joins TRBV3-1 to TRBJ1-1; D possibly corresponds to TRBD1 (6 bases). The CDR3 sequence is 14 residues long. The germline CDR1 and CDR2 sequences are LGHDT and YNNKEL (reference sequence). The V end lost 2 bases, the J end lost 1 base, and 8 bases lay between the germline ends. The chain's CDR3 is CASSQSDRNTEAFF. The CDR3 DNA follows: TGTGCCAGCAGCCAATCGGACAGGAACACTGAAGCTTTCTTT.

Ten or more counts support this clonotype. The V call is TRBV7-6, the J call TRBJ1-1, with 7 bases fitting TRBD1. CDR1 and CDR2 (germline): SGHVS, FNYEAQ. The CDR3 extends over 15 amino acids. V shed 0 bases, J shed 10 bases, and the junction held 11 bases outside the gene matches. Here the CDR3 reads CASSLARSDRAGAFF. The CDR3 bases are TGTGCCAGCAGCTTAGCGCGAAGCGACAGGGCGGGAGCTTTCTTT.

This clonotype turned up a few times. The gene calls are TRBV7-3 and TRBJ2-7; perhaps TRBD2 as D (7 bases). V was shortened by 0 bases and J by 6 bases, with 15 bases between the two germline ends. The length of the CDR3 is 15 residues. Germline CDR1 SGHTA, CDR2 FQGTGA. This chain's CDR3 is CASSLTGGGRGEQYF. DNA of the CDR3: TGTGCCAGCAGCTTAACTGGGGGGGGCCGCGGCGAGCAGTACTTC. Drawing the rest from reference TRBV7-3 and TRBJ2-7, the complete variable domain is GAGVSQTPSNKVTEKGKYVELRCDPISGHTALYWYRQSLGQGPEFLIYFQGTGAADDSGLPNDRFFAVRPEGSVSTLKIQRTERGDSAVYLCASSLTGGGRGEQYFGPGTRLTVT.

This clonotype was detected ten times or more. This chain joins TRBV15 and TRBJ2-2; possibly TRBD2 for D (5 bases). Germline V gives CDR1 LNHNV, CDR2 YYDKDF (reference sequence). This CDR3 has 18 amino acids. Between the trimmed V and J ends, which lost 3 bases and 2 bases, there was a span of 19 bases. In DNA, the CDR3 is TGTGCCACCAGCAGCCTTAGATACGGGGATCCAAACACCGGGGAGCTGTTTTTT. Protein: CATSSLRYGDPNTGELFF.

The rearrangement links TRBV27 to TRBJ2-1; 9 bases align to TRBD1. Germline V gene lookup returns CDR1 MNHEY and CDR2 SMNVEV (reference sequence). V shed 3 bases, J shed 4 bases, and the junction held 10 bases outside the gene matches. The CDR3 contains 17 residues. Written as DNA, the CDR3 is TGTGCCAGCAGTTTGTTCCCGGGACAGGGTTTTTACAATGAGCAGTTCTTC. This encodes CASSLFPGQGFYNEQFF.

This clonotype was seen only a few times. The CDR3 coding sequence is TGTGCCAGTTCCTCGGGACAGGGAGGTCTCTATGGCTACACCTTC. Its translation: CASSSGQGGLYGYTF. The chain recombines TRBV28 with TRBJ1-2; TRBD1 aligns across 9 bases. Looked up from germline, CDR1 is MDHEN and CDR2 is SYDVKM. V trimming: 9 bases; J trimming: 4 bases; junction bases outside the gene matches: 12. This CDR3 spans 15 amino acids.

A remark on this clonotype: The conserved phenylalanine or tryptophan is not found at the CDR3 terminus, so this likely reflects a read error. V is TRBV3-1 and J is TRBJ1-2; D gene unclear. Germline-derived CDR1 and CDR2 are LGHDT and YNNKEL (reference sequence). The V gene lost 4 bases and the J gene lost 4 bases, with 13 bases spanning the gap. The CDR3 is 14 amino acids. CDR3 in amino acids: CASSPDTDSYGYTL. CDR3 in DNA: TGTGCCAGCAGCCCCGACACGGACTCCTATGGCTACACCCTC.

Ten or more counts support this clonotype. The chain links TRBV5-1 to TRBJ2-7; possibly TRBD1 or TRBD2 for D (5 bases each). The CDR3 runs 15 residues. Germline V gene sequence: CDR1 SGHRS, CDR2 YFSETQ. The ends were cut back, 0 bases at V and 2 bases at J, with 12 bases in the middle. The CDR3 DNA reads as TGCGCCAGCAGCTTGGTAGAGGGGCTACCCTACGAGCAGTACTTC. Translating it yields CASSLVEGLPYEQYF. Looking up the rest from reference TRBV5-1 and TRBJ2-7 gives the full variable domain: KAGVTQTPRYLIKTRGQQVTLSCSPISGHRSVSWYQQTPGQGLQFLFEYFSETQRNKGNFPGRFSGRQFSNSRSEMNVSTLELGDSALYLCASSLVEGLPYEQYFGPGTRLTVT.

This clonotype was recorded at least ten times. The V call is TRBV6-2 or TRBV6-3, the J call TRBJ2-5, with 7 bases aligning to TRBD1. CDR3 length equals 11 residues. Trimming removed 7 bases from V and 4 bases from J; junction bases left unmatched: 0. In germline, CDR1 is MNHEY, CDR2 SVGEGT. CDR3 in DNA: TGTGCCAGCAACAGGGGAGAGACCCAGTACTTC. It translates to CASNRGETQYF.

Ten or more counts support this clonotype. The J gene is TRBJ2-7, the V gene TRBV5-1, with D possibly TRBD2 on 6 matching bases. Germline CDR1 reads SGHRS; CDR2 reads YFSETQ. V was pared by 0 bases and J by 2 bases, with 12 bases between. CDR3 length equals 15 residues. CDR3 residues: CASSLDVAAPYEQYF. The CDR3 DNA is TGCGCCAGCAGCTTGGATGTAGCGGCCCCCTACGAGCAGTACTTC.

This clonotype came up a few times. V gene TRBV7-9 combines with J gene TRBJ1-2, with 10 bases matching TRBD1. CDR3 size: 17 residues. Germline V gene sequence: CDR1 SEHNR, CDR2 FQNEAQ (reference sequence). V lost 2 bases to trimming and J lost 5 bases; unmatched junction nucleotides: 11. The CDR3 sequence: CASSLSRDRGRRYGYTF. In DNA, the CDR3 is TGTGCCAGCAGCTTATCGCGCGACAGGGGGCGCCGGTATGGCTACACCTTC.

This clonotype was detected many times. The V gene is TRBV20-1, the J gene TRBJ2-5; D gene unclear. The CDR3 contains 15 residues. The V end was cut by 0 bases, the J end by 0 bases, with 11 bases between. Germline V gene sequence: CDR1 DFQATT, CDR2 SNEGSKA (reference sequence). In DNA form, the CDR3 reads TGCAGTGCTAGAGATCCGGGCCACGACCAAGAGACCCAGTACTTC. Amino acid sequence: CSARDPGHDQETQYF.

The CDR3 is CASRRTGRRNQPQHF. The DNA of the CDR3 is TGTGCCAGCAGGCGCACAGGGCGTCGGAATCAGCCCCAGCATTTT. V usage is TRBV6-2 or TRBV6-3 and J usage is TRBJ1-5, with a possible D match to TRBD1 (6 bases). This CDR3 spans 15 amino acids. CDR1 is MNHEY and CDR2 is SVGEGT in the germline V gene. The V and J ends lost 6 bases and 4 bases respectively, with 16 bases between them.

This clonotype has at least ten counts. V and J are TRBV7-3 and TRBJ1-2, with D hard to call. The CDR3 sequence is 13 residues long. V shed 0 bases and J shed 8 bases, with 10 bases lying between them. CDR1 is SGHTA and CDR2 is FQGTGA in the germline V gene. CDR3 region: CASSLTGVEGYTF. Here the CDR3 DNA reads TGTGCCAGCAGCTTAACGGGCGTCGAAGGCTACACCTTC.